This T cell receptor beta chain was retrieved from a study of a mutant IDH1 vaccine in newly diagnosed glioma. On the study more broadly: A roughly 60% male, approximately 40% female split and a mean age of about 40 years characterized treated patients.

Stated time point: week 5, during vaccination. Doses consisted of 300 ug of mutant IDH1 20-mer peptide each, paired with topical imiquimod. Sequencing was performed with immunoSEQ multiplex PCR; in TCRdb, only in-frame clones are kept and a portion is missing. The table has 30,000 to 45,000 clones, roughly 74% seen once; the top ten hold over 4.5%. V was trimmed by 5 bases and J by 5 bases, leaving 18 bases between them. CDR3 length equals 15 residues. The V gene's germline CDR1 is SGHVS and CDR2 FNYEAQ. Comments on this clone: What it binds is not known.

The rearrangement uses TRBV7-6 and TRBJ2-5; possible D gene TRBD2, 7 bases. The sample here was PBMCs, taken from a glioma patient whose treatment included an IDH1 peptide vaccine. The source of this sequence is a man aged 40-50 years with glioma. CDR3 DNA sequence: TGTGCCAGCAGCCTAGTTGGGGGGGCCGTGGAGACCCAGTACTTC. Its protein is CASSLVGGAVETQYF.